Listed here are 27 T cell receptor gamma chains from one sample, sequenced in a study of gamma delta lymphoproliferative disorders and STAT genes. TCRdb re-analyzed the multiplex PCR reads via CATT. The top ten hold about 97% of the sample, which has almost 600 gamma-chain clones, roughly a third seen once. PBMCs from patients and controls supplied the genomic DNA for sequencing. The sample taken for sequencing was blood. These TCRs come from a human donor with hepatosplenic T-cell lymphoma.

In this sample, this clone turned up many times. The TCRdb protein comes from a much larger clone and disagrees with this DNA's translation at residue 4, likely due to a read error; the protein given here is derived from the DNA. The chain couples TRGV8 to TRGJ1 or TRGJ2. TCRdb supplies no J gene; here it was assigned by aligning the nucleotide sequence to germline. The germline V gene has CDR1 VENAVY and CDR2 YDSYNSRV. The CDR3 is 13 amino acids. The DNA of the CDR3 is TGTGCCACCTTGGATAGTTCGTATTATAAGAAACTCTTT. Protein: CATLDSSYYKKLF.

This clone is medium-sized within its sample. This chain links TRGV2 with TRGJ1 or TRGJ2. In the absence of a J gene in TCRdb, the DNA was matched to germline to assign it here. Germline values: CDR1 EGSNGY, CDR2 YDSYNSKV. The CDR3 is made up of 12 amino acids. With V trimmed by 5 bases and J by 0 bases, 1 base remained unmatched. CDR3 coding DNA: TGTGCCACCTGGGGGAATTATTATAAGAAACTCTTT. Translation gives CATWGNYYKKLF.

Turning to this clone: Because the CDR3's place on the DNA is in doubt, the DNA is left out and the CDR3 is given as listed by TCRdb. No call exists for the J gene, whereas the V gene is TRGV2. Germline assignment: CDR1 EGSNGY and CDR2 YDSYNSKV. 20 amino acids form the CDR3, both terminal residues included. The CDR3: CATWDGRIIIRNSLAVEQHF.

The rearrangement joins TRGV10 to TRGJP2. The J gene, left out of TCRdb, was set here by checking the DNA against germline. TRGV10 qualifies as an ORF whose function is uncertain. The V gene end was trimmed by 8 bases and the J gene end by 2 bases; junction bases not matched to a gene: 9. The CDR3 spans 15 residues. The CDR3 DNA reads TGTGCTGCGTGGGATTGGGGGAGTAGTGATTGGATCAAGACGTTT. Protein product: CAAWDWGSSDWIKTF.

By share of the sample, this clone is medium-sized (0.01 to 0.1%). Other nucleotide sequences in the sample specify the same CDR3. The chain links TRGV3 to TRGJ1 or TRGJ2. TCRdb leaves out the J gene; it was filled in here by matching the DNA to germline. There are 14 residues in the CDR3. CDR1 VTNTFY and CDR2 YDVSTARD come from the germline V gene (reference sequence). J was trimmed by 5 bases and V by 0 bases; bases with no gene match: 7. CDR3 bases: TGTGCCACCTGGGACAGGCCATCAAATTATAAGAAACTCTTT. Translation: CATWDRPSNYKKLF.

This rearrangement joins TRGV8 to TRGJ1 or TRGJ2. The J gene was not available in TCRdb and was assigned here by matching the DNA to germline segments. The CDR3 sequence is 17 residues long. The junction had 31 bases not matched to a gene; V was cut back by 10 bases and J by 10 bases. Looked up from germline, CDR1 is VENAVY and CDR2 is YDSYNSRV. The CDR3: CATFRKLIPGYFKKKLF. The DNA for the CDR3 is TGTGCCACTTTCAGGAAACTCATCCCGGGATATTTTAAGAAGAAACTCTTT.

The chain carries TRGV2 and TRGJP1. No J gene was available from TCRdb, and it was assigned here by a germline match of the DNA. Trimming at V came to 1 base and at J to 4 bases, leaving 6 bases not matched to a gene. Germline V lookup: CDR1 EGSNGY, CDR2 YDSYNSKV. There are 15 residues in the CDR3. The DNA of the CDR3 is TGTGCCACCTGGGACGGCTCTTACACTGGTTGGTTCAAGATATTT. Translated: CATWDGSYTGWFKIF.

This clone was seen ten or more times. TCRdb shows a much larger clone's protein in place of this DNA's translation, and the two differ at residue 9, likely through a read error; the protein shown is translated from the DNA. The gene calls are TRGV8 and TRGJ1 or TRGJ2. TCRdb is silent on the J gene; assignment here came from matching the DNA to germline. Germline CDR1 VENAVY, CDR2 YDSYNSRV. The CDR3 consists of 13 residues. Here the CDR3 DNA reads TGTGCCACCTGGGATAGTTCGTATTTTAAGAAACTCTTT. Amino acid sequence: CATWDSSYFKKLF.

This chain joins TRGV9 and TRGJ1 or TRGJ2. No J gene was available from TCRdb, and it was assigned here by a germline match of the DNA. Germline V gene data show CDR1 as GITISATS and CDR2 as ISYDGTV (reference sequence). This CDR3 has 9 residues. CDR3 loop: CAREYKKLF. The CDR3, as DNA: TGTGCTCGTGAGTATAAGAAACTCTTT.

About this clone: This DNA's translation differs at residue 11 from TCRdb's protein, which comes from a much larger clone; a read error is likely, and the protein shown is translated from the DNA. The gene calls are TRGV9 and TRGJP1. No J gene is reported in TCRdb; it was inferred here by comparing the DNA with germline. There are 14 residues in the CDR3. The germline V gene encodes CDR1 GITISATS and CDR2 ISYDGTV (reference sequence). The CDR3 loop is CALWEEFTGWLKIF. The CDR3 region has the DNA TGTGCCTTGTGGGAGGAGTTCACTGGTTGGCTCAAGATATTT.

This CDR3 is CATPGQAMNYYKKLF. The CDR3 DNA is TGTGCCACCCCAGGGCAAGCTATGAATTATTATAAGAAACTCTTT. The rearrangement links TRGV2 to TRGJ1 or TRGJ2. Here the J gene was assigned by germline matching of the DNA, as TCRdb has none. The trim removed 9 bases at V and 0 bases at J, leaving 14 bases unmatched. This CDR3 spans 15 amino acids. Germline assignment: CDR1 EGSNGY and CDR2 YDSYNSKV.

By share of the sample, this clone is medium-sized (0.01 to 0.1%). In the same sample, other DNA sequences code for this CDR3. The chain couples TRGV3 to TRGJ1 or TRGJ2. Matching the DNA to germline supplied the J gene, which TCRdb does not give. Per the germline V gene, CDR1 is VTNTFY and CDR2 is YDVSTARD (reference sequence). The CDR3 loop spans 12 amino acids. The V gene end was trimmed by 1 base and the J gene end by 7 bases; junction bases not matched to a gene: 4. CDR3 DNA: TGTGCCACCTGGGACAGTCGGTATAAGAAACTCTTT. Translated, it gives CATWDSRYKKLF.

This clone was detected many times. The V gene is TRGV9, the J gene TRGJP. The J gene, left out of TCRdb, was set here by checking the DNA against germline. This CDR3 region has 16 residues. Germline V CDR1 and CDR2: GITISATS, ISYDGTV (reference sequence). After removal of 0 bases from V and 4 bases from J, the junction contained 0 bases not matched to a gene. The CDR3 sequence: CALWEVQELGKKIKVF. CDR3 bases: TGTGCCTTGTGGGAGGTGCAAGAGTTGGGCAAAAAAATCAAGGTATTT.

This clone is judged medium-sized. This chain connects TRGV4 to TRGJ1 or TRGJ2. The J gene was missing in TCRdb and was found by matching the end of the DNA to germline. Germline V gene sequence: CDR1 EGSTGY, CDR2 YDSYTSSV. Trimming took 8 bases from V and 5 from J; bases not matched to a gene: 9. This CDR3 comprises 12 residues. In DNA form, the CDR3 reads TGTGCCACCTCTCTTCTTGATTATAAGAAACTCTTT. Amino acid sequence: CATSLLDYKKLF.

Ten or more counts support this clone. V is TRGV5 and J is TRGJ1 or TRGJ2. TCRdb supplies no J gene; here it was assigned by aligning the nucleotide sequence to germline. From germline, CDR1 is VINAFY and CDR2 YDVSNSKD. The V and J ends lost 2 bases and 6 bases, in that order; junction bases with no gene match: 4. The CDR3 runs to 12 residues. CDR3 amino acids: CATWDIRYKKLF. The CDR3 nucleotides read TGTGCCACCTGGGACATTCGTTATAAGAAACTCTTT.

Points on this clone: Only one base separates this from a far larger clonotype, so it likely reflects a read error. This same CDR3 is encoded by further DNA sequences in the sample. DNA of the CDR3: TGTGCCACCAGCATTAGAGAACTCTTT. Its translation: CATSIRELF. The J gene went uncalled, whereas the V gene is TRGV8. The germline V gene encodes CDR1 VENAVY and CDR2 YDSYNSRV. The CDR3 totals 9 residues.

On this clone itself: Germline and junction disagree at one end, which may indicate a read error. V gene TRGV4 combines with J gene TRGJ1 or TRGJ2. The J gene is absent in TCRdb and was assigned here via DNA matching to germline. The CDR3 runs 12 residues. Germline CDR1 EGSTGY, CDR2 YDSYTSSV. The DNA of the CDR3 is TGTGCCTCCTGGGATCCCAGATATAAGAAACTCTTT. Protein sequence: CASWDPRYKKLF.

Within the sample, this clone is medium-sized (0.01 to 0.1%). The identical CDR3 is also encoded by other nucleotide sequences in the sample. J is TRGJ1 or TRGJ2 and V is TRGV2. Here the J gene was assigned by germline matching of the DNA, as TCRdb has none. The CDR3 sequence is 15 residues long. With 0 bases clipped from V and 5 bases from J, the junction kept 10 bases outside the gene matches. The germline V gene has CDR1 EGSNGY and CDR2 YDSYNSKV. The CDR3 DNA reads TGTGCCACCTGGGACGGGCGGTACGGGCATTATAAGAAACTCTTT. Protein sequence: CATWDGRYGHYKKLF.

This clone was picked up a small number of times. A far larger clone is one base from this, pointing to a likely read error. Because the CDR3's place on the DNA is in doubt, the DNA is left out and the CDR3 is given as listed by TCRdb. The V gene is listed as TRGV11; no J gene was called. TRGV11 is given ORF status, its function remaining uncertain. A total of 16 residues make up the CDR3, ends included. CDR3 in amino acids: CTTVPAGLDTGWFKIF.

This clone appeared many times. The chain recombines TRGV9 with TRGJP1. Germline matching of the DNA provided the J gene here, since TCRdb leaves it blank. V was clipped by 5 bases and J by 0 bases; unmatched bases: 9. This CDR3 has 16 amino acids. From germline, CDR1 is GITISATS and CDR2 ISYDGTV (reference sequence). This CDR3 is CALWAPADTTGWFKIF. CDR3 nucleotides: TGTGCCTTGTGGGCCCCTGCCGATACCACTGGTTGGTTCAAGATATTT.

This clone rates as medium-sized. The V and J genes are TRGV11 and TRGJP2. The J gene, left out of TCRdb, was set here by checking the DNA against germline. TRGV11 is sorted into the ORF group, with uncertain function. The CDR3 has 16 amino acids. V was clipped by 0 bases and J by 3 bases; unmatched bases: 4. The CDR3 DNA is TGTGCCTGCTGGATTAGGCACGTCGGTAGTGATTGGATCAAGACGTTT. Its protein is CACWIRHVGSDWIKTF.

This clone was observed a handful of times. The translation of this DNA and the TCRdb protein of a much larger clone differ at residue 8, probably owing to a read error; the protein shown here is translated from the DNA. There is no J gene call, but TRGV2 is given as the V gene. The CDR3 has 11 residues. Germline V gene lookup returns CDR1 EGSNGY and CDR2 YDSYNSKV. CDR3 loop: CATWDLRDGLF. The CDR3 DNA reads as TGTGCCACCTGGGATTTGAGGGACGGACTCTTT.

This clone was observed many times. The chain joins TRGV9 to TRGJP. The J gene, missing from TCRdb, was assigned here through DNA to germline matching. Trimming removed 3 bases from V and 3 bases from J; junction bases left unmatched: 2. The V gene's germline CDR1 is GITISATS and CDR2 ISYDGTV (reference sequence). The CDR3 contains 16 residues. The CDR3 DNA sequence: TGTGCCTTGTGGGAGAAGCAAGAGTTGGGCAAAAAAATCAAGGTATTT. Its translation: CALWEKQELGKKIKVF.

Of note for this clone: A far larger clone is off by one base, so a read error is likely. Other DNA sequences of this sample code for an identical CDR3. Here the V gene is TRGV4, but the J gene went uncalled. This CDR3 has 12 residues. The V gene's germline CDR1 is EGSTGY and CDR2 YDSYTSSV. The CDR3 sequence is CATWASYYKKLF. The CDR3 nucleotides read TGTGCCACCTGGGCCAGTTATTATAAGAAACTTTTT.

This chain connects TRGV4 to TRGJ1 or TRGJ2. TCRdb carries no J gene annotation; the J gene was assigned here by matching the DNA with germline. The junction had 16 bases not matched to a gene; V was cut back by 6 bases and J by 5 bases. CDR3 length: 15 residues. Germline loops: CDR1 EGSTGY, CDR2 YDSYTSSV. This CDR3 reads CATWLPKTSDYKKLF. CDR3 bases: TGTGCCACCTGGCTCCCAAAAACTTCGGATTATAAGAAACTCTTT.

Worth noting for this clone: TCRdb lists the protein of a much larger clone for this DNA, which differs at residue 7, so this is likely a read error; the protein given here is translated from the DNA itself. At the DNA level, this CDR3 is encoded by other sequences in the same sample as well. The CDR3 reads CALWEVRELGKKIKVF. CDR3 nucleotides: TGTGCCTTGTGGGAGGTGAGAGAGTTGGGCAAAAAAATCAAGGTATTT. The chain recombines TRGV9 with TRGJP. TCRdb supplies no J gene; here it was assigned by aligning the nucleotide sequence to germline. Per germline, CDR1 GITISATS and CDR2 ISYDGTV (reference sequence). V lost 0 bases and J lost 6; bases outside the gene matches: 2. The CDR3 contains 16 residues.

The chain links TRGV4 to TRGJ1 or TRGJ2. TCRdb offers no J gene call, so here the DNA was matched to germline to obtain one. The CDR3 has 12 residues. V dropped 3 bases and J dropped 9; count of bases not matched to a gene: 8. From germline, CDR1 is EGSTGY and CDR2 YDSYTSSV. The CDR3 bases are TGTGCCACCTGGGATACAATCTTTAAGAAACTCTTT. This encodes CATWDTIFKKLF.